The clone carrying this T cell receptor beta chain was seen only a few times. The antigen remains unidentified. TCRdb fed the 5' RACE reads into MiXCR, producing one record per CDR3 protein. The table records 55,000 to 75,000 distinct CDR3 sequences, about 9.1% of them present only once. This sample is part of a study of early T cells in non-severe SARS-CoV-2 infection. Study-level results: Sequences matched to VDJdb favored anti-spike CD8 responses, while private and CD4 specificities were missed.

In germline, CDR1 is LGHDT, CDR2 YNNKEL (reference sequence). Trimming cost V 0 bases and J 7 bases, with 4 bases left between them. The CDR3 runs 12 residues. The sample here was whole blood, taken at baseline. The clonotype was recovered from an adult who was a healthcare worker with PCR-confirmed SARS-CoV-2 infection or an uninfected control (not recorded which). The rearrangement uses TRBV3-1 and TRBJ1-3; D not resolved. The CDR3 protein is CASSQEYNTIYF. CDR3 coding DNA: TGTGCCAGCAGCCAAGAGTACAACACCATATATTTT.